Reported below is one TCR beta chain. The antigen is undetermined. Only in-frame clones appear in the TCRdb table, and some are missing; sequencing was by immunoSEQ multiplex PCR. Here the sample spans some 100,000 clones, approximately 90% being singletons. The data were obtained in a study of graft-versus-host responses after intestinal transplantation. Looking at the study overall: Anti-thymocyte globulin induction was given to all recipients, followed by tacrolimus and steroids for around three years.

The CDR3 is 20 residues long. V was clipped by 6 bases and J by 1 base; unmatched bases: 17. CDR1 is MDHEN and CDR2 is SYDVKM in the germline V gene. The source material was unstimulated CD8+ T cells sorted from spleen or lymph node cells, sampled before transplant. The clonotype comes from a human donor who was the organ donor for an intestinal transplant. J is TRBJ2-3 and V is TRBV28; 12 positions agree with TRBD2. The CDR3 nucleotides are TGTGCCAGCAGCCTGAGCGGACTAGCGGGAACGTCGAGGGGCACAGATACGCAGTATTTT. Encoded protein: CASSLSGLAGTSRGTDTQYF.